The entry below describes one TCR beta chain. This entry belongs to a study of OX40 agonist ivuxolimab in advanced cancers. Libraries were prepared by immunoSEQ multiplex PCR; TCRdb keeps only in-frame clonotypes and omits some of them. Of approximately 100,000 clones detected, just over 90% appear once; the ten largest clones hold 0.4% to 0.6%. The CDR3 length is 15 residues. V gave up 2 bases and J gave up 8 bases; unmatched junction bases: 4. Germline V gene data show CDR1 as MNHEY and CDR2 as SVGAGI. This TCR came from an adult with an advanced solid tumor such as melanoma, head and neck, liver or kidney cancer. The chain employs TRBV6-5 and TRBJ1-3; the match to TRBD1 covers 12 bases. Here the sequenced sample was CD4+ or CD8+ T cells sorted from blood, taken in a trial of the OX40 agonist ivuxolimab. The CDR3 DNA sequence: TGTGCCAGCAGTTACCGGGACAGGGGGCTTTACACCATATATTTT. Translating it yields CASSYRDRGLYTIYF.